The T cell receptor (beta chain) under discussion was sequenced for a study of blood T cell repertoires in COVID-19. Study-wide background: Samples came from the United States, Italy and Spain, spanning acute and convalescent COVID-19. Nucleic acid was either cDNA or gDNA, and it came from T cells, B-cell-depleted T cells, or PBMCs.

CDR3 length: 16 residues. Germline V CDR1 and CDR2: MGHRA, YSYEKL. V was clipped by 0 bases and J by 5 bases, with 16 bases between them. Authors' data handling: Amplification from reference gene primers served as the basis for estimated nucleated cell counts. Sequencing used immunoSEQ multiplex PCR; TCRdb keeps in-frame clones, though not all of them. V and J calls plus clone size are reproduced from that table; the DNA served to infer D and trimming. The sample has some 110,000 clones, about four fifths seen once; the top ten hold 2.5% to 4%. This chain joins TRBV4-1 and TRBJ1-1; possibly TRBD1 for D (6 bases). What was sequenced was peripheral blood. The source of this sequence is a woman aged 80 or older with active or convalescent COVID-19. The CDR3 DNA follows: TGCGCCAGCAGCCAAGAGGGGTCAGGGGCTAGAACTGAAGCTTTCTTT. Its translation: CASSQEGSGARTEAFF.